Here is one T cell receptor beta chain with its context. Its target antigen remains unknown. No qualities accompany the bases; no much larger clone lies one base away. The data were taken from a study of regulatory T cells in long-lasting Graves disease (dated by TCRdb to the early 2020s). Describing the broader study: In the newly diagnosed Graves' disease group, patients had been taking antithyroid drugs for less than 3 months. Patients with persistent Graves' disease were compared with patients with newly diagnosed Graves' disease using TCR sequencing and RNA sequencing of peripheral blood. The study was registered as a clinical trial and conducted in China. A total of roughly 35 samples underwent TCR sequencing: around 13 from persistent and around 20 from newly diagnosed Graves' disease patients.

The library was built by means of multiplex PCR. The sequencer was an Illumina HiSeq 4000. To build TCR beta libraries, CDR3 regions were amplified by Arm-PCR using iRepertoire HTBI primers. PCR products were gel purified before sequencing. Regarding the original processing steps: A total of 62 TRBV and some 13 TRBJ segments were identified across samples and were used for gene usage analysis of CDR3 amino acid clonotypes. Filtered high-quality paired reads were merged into contigs using COPE and FqMerger. Contigs were aligned with BLAST to IMGT TRBV, TRBD and TRBJ reference genes, and CDR3 was defined per IMGT. Any clonotype with a frequency above 0.1% was counted as a highly expanded clone. Shannon entropy served as the measure of repertoire diversity, while the Gini coefficient captured V-J evenness. A clonotype was considered public if more than one individual shared it. TCRdb ran its own pipeline on the public reads, namely fastp trimming at Q25 and MiXCR clone calling, and kept in-frame beta chains. Identical CDR3 proteins give one entry, which carries the most common genes and DNA. What appears here as the V and J calls and clone size reflects TCRdb's work, not the paper's. For this sample the table gives 500,000 to 700,000 distinct CDR3 sequences, of which around 17% were detected only once. 15% to 20% of the sample goes to the ten largest clones.

The junction shows trimming of 5 bases on V and 0 bases on J, and the gene matches do not reach 13 bases of it. Via the germline V gene, CDR1 is SGHTA and CDR2 FQGTGA. The CDR3 measures 18 amino acids from cysteine to phenylalanine. Just CDR3 DNA is preserved here, 54 bases in frame from base 1. Sample time point, as interpreted from the label and publication: newly diagnosed GD, antithyroid drugs for less than 3 months. RNA was extracted from PBMCs in TRIzol for both TCR sequencing and RNA sequencing. The diagnosis of Graves' disease was made according to American Thyroid Association guidelines. Recruitment of patients was carried out at an endocrinology department in Xi'an, China. From each patient, roughly 9 milliliters of peripheral blood was collected into an EDTA anticoagulant tube. Ficoll Paque Plus density gradient separation was used to isolate PBMCs, and no further T cell sorting was done. An Agilent 2100 Bioanalyzer and agarose gel were used to check RNA quality, while a NanoDrop 2000 measured RNA concentration.

Overall study results and their limits: More public clonotypes were shared among persistent patients (around 2,600) than among newly diagnosed patients (roughly 960). Lower TCR Shannon entropy and fewer highly expanded clones were observed in persistent Graves' disease patients than in newly diagnosed patients, which suggested clonal expansion. The authors noted that the small sample size was a limitation that may lower accuracy. Preferential use of TRBV28, TRBJ1-2 and TRBJ2-5 was observed in persistent disease, whereas TRBV20-1 and TRBJ2-1 were favored in newly diagnosed disease. Sequencing and analysis were limited to the TCR beta chain. Because the primary lesion, thyroid tissue, could not be accessed, the study looked at peripheral blood alone.

A further study also used this sample, focusing on T cells in Graves' hyperthyroidism and ophthalmopathy. As noted in the second study: A patient counted as having stable Graves' hyperthyroidism if no progression to ophthalmopathy occurred over 18 months of follow-up. Hyperthyroidism patients were newly diagnosed, had a disease duration of under 2 months, and were aged 18 to 65 years. Patients with uncontrolled infections, other autoimmune diseases, pregnancy or lactation were excluded. Diagnoses were based on clinical symptoms, serum thyroxine and TRAb, thyroid ultrasound and orbital computed tomography. A first-round RT-PCR of the TCR CDR3 used the HTBI primer set with the Qiagen OneStep RT-PCR kit. Blood samples also contained most of the expanded thyroid clonotypes (frequency above 0.001), which suggests that blood repertoires may reflect thyroid immune responses. Ophthalmopathy was separated from stable hyperthyroidism by a 13 V-J signature model, with 85% to 90% sensitivity and 81% to 82% specificity obtained in cross-validation and 80%/75% obtained in testing. In validation, the model predicted progression to ophthalmopathy a median of about 6.5 months before onset, with about 70% sensitivity and 72.22% specificity. A discovery cohort of roughly 100 patients, 43 with Graves' ophthalmopathy and about 60 with stable Graves' hyperthyroidism, was used to find distinguishing TCR V-J signatures. Whether ophthalmopathy could be predicted prospectively was tested in an independent validation cohort made up of fewer than 20 hyperthyroidism patients plus 17 patients who later progressed to ophthalmopathy. The 80 to 100 discovery patients were randomly divided into training and test sets at a 7:3 ratio. In addition, the study compared T-cell repertoires in thyroid tissue and in blood from roughly 6 Graves' hyperthyroidism patients. Once sampling was done, hyperthyroidism patients were given methimazole at a starting dose of 30 mg daily, whereas ophthalmopathy patients were given high-dose intravenous methylprednisolone. The libraries were constructed in a second round of multiplex PCR and then size-selected and purified. Sequencing of the libraries was done on an Illumina HiSeq2000 using paired-end 100 bp reads. SOAPnuke was used to process the raw data, removing reads that contained adapters or uncalled bases, had a mean Phred below 15, or lacked an exact match to the constant primer or identifier. High-quality paired reads were merged with COPE v1.2.5, and unique nucleotide sequences were defined as clonotypes. Clonotypes were aligned to IMGT TRBV, TRBD and TRBJ reference segments using MiTCR v1.1. The analysis was restricted to V-J combinations with a frequency above 0.0001, which together covered 99% to 99.2% of the repertoires. A TCS score was defined as the ratio of F50 (clonal expansion) to E x V (chaos), with BLOSUM62-based TCRdist applied between CDR3 peptides within each V-J. Welch's t-statistics and random forest reduced around 550 V-J features to 13, which were used in a naive Bayes classifier (R e1071). No statistical method was used to set the sample size in advance, and investigators knew the group allocation. The paper reports TCR Vbeta CDR3 sequencing of over 130 peripheral blood samples: 40 to 45 ophthalmopathy, 70 to 85 hyperthyroidism and approximately 17 progressor patients.

This sequence uses TRBV7-3 and TRBJ1-3, with 7 bases matching TRBD1. This receptor was obtained from a woman in her 30s with Graves disease. Donor details come from another sample of the same person, matched by shared clones. The input for sequencing was peripheral blood mononuclear cells (PBMCs), taken at new diagnosis, from a patient treated with antithyroid drugs. The CDR3 loop reads CASSRNWDRAFSGNTIYF. Here is the DNA: TGTGCCAGCAGCCGGAATTGGGACAGAGCCTTCTCTGGAAACACCATATATTTT.